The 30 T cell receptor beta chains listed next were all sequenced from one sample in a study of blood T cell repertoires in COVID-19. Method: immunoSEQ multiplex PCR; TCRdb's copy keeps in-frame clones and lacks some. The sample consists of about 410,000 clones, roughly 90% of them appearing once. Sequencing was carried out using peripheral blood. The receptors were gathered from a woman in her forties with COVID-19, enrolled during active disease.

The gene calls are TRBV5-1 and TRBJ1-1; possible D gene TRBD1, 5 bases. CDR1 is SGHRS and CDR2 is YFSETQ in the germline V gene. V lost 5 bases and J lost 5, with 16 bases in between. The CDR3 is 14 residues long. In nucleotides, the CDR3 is TGCGCCAGCAGTTTCGACCCCCCAGGGACTGAAGCTTTCTTT. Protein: CASSFDPPGTEAFF.

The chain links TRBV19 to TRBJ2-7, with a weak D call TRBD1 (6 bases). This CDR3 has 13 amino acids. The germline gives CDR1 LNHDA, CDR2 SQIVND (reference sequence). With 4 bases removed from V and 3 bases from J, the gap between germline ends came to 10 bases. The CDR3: CASSRGLLYEQYF. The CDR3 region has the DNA TGTGCCAGTAGTAGGGGGCTGCTCTACGAGCAGTACTTC.

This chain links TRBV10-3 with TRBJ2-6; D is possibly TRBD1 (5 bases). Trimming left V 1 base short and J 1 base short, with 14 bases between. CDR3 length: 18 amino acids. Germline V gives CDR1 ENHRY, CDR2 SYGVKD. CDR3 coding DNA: TGTGCCATCAGTGAGTGGGGCCGAACAGGATCTGGGGCCAACGTCCTGACTTTC. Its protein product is CAISEWGRTGSGANVLTF.

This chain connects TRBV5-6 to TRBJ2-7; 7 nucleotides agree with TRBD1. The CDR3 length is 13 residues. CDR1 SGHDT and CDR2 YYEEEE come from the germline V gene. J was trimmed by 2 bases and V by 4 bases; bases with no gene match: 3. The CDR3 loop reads CASSDTGAYEQYF. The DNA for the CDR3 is TGTGCCAGCAGCGATACAGGGGCCTACGAGCAGTACTTC.

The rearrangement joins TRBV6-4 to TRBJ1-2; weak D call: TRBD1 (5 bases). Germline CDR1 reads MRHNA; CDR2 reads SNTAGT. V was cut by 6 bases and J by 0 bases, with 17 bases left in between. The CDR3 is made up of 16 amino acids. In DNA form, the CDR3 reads TGTGCCAGCAGGGGCAACGCGGGGCGTTCTAACTATGGCTACACCTTC. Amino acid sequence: CASRGNAGRSNYGYTF.

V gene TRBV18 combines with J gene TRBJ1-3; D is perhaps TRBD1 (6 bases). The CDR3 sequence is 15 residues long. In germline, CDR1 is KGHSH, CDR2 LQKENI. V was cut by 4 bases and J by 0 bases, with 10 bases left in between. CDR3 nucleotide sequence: TGTGCCAGCTCACGGGACAACATCTCTGGAAACACCATATATTTT. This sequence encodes CASSRDNISGNTIYF.

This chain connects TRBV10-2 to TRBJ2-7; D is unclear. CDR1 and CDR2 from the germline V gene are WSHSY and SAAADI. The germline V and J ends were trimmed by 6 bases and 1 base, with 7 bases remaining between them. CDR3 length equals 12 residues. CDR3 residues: CASRRDSYEQYF. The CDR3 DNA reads TGCGCCAGCAGGAGAGATTCCTACGAGCAGTACTTC.

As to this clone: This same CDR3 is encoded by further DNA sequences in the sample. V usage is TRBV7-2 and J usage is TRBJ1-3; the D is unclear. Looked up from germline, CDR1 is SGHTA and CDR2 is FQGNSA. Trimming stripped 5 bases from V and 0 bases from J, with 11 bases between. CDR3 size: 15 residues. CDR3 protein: CASSLLSNSGNTIYF. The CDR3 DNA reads TGTGCCAGCAGCCTACTCTCTAACTCTGGAAACACCATATATTTT. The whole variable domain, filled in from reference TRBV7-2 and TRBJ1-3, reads GAGVSQSPSNKVTEKGKDVELRCDPISGHTALYWYRQSLGQGLEFLIYFQGNSAPDKSGLPSDRFSAERTGGSVSTLTIQRTQQEDSAVYLCASSLLSNSGNTIYFGEGSWLTVV.

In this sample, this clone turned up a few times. In DNA form, the CDR3 reads TGCGCCAGCAGCCAAGAAGGGACAGGGATCGTCTACGAGCAGTACTTC. This sequence encodes CASSQEGTGIVYEQYF. The J gene is TRBJ2-7, the V gene TRBV4-1, with 9 nucleotides matching TRBD1. Germline CDR1 and CDR2: MGHRA and YSYEKL. The CDR3 loop spans 16 amino acids. After removal of 0 bases from V and 3 bases from J, the junction contained 6 bases not matched to a gene.

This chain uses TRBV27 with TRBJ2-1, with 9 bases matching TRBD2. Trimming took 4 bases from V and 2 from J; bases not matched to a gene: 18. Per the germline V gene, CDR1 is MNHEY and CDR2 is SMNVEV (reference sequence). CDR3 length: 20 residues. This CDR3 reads CASSSPPPLAGVVPYNEQFF. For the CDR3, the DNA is TGTGCCAGCAGTTCCCCCCCTCCTTTAGCGGGAGTAGTCCCCTACAATGAGCAGTTCTTC.

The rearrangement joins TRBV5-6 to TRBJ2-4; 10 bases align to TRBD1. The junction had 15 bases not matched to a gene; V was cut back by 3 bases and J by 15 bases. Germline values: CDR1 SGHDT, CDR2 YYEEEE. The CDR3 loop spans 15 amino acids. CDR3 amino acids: CASSSRRGQGSLRYF. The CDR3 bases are TGTGCCAGCAGCTCCCGAAGGGGACAGGGGTCCCTCCGGTACTTC.

The CDR3 DNA follows: TGTGCCAGCAGCTCCGCCAGGGACACTGAAGCTTTCTTT. It encodes CASSSARDTEAFF. The chain recombines TRBV7-2 with TRBJ1-1, with a possible D match to TRBD1 (5 bases). There are 13 residues in the CDR3. V was shortened by 4 bases and J by 3 bases, with 9 bases between the two germline ends. Looked up from germline, CDR1 is SGHTA and CDR2 is FQGNSA.

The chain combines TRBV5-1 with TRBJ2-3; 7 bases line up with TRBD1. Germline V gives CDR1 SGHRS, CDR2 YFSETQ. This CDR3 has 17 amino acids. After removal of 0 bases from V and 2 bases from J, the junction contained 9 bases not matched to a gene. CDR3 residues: CASSLVPGQLVTDTQYF. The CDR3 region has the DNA TGCGCCAGCAGCTTGGTCCCGGGACAGCTAGTCACAGATACGCAGTATTTT.

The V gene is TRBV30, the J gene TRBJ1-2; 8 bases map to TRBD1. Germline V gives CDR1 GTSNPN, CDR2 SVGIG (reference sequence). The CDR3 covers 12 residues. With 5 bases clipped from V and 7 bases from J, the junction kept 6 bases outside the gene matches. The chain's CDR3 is CAWDRGSVGYTF. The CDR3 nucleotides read TGTGCCTGGGACAGGGGTTCGGTTGGCTACACCTTC.

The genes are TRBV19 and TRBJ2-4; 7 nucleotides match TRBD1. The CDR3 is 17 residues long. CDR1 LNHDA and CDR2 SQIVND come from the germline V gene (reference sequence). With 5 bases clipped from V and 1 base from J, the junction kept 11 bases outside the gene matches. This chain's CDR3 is CASSLQAGTEAKNIQYF. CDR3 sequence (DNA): TGTGCCAGTAGTTTACAAGCCGGGACAGAGGCCAAAAACATTCAGTACTTC.

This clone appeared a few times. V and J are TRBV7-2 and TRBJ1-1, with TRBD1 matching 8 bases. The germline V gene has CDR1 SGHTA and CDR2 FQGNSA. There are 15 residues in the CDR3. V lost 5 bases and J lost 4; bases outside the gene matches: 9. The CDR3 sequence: CASSQRTGRFTEAFF. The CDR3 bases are TGTGCCAGCAGCCAAAGGACAGGGCGGTTCACTGAAGCTTTCTTT.

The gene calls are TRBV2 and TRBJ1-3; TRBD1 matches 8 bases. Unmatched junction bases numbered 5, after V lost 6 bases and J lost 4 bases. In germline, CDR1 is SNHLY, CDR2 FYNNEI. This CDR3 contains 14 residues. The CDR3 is CASSDRGIGNTIYF. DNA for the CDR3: TGTGCCAGCAGCGACAGGGGTATAGGAAACACCATATATTTT.

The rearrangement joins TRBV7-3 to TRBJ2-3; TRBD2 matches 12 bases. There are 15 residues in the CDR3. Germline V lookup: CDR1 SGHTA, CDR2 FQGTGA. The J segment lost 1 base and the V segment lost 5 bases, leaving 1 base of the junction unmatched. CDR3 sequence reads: CASSRTSGGTDTQYF. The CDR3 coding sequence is TGTGCCAGCAGCCGGACTAGCGGGGGCACAGATACGCAGTATTTT.

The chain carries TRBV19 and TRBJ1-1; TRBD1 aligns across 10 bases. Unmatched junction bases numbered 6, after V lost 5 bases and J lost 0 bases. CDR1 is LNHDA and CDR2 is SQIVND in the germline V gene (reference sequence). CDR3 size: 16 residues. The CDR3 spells CASSPTTGGLNTEAFF. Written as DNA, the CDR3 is TGTGCCAGTAGTCCAACGACAGGGGGCCTGAACACTGAAGCTTTCTTT. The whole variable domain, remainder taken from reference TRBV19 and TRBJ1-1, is DGGITQSPKYLFRKEGQNVTLSCEQNLNHDAMYWYRQDPGQGLRLIYYSQIVNDFQKGDIAEGYSVSREKKESFPLTVTSAQKNPTAFYLCASSPTTGGLNTEAFFGQGTRLTVV.

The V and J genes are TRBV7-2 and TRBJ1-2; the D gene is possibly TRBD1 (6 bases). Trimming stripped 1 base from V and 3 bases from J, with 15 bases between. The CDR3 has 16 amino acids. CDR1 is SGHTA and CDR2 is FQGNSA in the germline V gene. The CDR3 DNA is TGTGCCAGCAGCTTAGTTGCCCGCGGGGGCGACTATGGCTACACCTTC. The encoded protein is CASSLVARGGDYGYTF.

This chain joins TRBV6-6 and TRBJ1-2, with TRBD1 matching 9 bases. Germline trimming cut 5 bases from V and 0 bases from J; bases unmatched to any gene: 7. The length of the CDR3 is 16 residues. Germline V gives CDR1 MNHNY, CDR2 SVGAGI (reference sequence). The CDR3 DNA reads TGTGCCAGCAGTACCGGACAGGGGATGTCTAACTATGGCTACACCTTC. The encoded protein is CASSTGQGMSNYGYTF.

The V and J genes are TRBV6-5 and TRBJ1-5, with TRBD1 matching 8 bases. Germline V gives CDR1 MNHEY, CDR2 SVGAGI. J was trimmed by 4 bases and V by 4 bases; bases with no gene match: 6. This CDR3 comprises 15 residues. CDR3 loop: CASSSDRGANQPQHF. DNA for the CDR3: TGTGCCAGCAGTTCCGACAGGGGCGCAAATCAGCCCCAGCATTTT.

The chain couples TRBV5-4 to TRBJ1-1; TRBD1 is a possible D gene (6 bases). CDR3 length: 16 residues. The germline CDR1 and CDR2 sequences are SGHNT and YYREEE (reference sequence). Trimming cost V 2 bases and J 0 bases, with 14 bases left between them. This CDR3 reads CASSFPGDPLNTEAFF. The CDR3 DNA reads TGTGCCAGCAGCTTTCCAGGGGATCCTTTGAACACTGAAGCTTTCTTT. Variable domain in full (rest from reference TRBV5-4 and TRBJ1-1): ETGVTQSPTHLIKTRGQQVTLRCSSQSGHNTVSWYQQALGQGPQFIFQYYREEENGRGNFPPRFSGLQFPNYSSELNVNALELDDSALYLCASSFPGDPLNTEAFFGQGTRLTVV.

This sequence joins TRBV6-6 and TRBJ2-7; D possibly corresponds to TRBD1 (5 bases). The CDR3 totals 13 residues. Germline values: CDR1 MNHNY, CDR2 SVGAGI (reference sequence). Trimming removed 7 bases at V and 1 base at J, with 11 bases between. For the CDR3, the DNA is TGTGCCAGCAATAAAGGGGCGTCCTACGAGCAGTACTTC. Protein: CASNKGASYEQYF.

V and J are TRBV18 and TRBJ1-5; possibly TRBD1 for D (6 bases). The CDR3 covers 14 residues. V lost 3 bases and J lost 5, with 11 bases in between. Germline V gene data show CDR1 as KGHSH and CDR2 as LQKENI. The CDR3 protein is CASSPGPGDQPQHF. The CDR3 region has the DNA TGTGCCAGCTCACCCGGCCCAGGGGATCAGCCCCAGCATTTT.

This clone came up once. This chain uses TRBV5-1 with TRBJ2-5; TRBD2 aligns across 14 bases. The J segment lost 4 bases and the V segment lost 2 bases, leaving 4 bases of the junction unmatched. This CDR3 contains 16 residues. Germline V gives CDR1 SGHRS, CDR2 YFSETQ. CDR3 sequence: CASSFTGTSGGETQYF. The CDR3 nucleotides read TGCGCCAGCAGCTTCACCGGGACTAGCGGGGGAGAGACCCAGTACTTC. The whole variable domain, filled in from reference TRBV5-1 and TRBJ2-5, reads KAGVTQTPRYLIKTRGQQVTLSCSPISGHRSVSWYQQTPGQGLQFLFEYFSETQRNKGNFPGRFSGRQFSNSRSEMNVSTLELGDSALYLCASSFTGTSGGETQYFGPGTRLLVL.

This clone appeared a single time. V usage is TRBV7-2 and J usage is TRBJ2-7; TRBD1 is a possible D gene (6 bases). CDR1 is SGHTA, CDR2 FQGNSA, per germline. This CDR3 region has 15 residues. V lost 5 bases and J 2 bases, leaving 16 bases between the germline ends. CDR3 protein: CASSPRQDVTYEQYF. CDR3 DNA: TGTGCCAGCAGCCCCAGACAGGACGTGACCTACGAGCAGTACTTC.

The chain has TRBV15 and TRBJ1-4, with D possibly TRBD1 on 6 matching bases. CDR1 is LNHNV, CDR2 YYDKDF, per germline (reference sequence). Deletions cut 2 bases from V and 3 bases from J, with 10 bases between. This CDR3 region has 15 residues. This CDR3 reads CATSRSQGPNEKLFF. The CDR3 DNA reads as TGTGCCACCAGCAGATCACAGGGTCCTAATGAAAAACTGTTTTTT.

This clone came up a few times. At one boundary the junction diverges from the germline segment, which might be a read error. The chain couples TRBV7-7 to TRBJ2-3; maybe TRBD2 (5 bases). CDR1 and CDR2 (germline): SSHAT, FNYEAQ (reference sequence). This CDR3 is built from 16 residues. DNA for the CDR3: TGTGCTAGCAGCTCGGGAACTAAGGACCCCACAGATACGCAGTATTTT. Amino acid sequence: CASSSGTKDPTDTQYF. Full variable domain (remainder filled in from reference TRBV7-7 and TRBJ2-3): GAGVSQSPRYKVTKRGQDVTLRCDPISSHATLYWYQQALGQGPEFLTYFNYEAQPDKSGLPSDRFSAERPEGSISTLTIQRTEQRDSAMYRCASSSGTKDPTDTQYFGPGTRLTVL.

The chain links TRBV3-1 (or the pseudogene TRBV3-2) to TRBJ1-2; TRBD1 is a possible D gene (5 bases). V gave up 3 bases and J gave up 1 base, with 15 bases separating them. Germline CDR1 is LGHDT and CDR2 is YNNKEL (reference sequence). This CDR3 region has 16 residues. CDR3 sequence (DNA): TGTGCCAGCAGCCACCTCTCTGGGGGGGATAACTATGGCTACACCTTC. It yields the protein CASSHLSGGDNYGYTF.